This T cell receptor beta chain was sequenced in a study of cytomegalovirus exposure and HLA in healthy donors. Study-level findings and limits: The study flagged 150 to 200 TCR beta chains as cytomegalovirus-associated. Both high specificity and high sensitivity reportedly marked the classifier's diagnosis of cytomegalovirus status. Per published accounts, TCR beta sequences correctly predicted the HLA-A and HLA-B alleles of most subjects. In a later analysis, specific HLA alleles were associated with 15,000 or so TCR beta sequences at a 0.05 false discovery rate.

Germline CDR1 is MGHRA and CDR2 is YSYEKL. The CDR3 totals 16 residues. Trimming cost V 0 bases and J 11 bases, with 22 bases left between them. A single count supports this clone. No antigen is known for it. Primers included in the PCR were 60 Vbeta and 13 Jbeta primers. TCRdb's copy holds only in-frame clones and misses some; the assay was immunoSEQ multiplex PCR. The sample carries some 120,000 clones, around three quarters recorded once. The sample comprised PBMCs. This TCR came from a man between 18 and 35 years old in good health and CMV-seropositive. J is TRBJ1-2 and V is TRBV4-1; perhaps TRBD1 as D (6 bases). The CDR3 coding sequence is TGCGCCAGCAGCCAAGATACTGGTAGACAGGACCAGGGGTACACCTTC. Its protein product is CASSQDTGRQDQGYTF.